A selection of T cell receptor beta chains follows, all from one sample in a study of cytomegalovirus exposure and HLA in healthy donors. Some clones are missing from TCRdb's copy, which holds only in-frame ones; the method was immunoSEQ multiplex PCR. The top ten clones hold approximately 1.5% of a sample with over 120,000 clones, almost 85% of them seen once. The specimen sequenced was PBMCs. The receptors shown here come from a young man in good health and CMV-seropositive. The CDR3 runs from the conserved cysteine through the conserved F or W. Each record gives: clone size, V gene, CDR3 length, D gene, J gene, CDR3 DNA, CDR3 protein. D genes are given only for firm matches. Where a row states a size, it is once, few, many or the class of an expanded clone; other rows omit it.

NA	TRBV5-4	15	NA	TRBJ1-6	TGTGCCAGCAGCTTGTGGTCGGTATCTAATTCACCCCTCCACTTT	CASSLWSVSNSPLHF
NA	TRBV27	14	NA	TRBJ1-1	TGTGCCAGCAGTTTTCAGGGTTCGAACACTGAAGCTTTCTTT	CASSFQGSNTEAFF
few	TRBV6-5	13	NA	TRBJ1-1	TGTGCCAGCACGTCTCACCCAAACTCTGAAGCTTTCTTT	CASTSHPNSEAFF
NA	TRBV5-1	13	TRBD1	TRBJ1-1	TGCGCCAGCGCTCCAGGGGGGAACACTGAAGCTTTCTTT	CASAPGGNTEAFF
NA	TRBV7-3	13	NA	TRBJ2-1	TGTGCCAGCAGCTCTGTGAACGGGGGTGAGCAGTTCTTC	CASSSVNGGEQFF
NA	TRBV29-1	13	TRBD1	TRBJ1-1	TGCAGCGCCGGGTGGACAGGGAACACTGAAGCTTTCTTT	CSAGWTGNTEAFF
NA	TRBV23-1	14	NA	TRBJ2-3	TGCGCCAGCAGCCCGAGGACTAGCACAGATACGCAGTATTTT	CASSPRTSTDTQYF
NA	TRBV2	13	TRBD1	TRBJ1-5	TGTGCCAGCAGCCTACAGGGGGCTCAGCCCCAGCATTTT	CASSLQGAQPQHF
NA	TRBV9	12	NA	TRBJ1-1	TGTGCCAGCAGCGTAGCGGGAGATGAAGCTTTCTTT	CASSVAGDEAFF
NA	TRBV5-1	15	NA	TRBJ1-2	TGCGCCAGCAGTACTACAGGGACGGAGGACGGGGGCTACACCTTC	CASSTTGTEDGGYTF
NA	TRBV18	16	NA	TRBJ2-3	TGTGCCAGCTCACCACGTGAGCTTAGCTTCGCAGATACGCAGTATTTT	CASSPRELSFADTQYF
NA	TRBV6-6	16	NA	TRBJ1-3	TGTGCCAGCAGTTCCCCTTATGACATATCTGGAAACACCATATATTTT	CASSSPYDISGNTIYF
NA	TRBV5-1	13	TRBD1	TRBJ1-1	TGCGCCAGCAGCTGGGAGACAGGGACTGAAGCTTTCTTT	CASSWETGTEAFF
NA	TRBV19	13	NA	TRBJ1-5	TGTGCCAGTAGTATCCGTTCCCAGGAGCCCCAGCATTTT	CASSIRSQEPQHF
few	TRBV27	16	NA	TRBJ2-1	TGTGCCAGCAGTTCGGTCGCGGTAGCGGCGTTCAATGAGCAGTTCTTC	CASSSVAVAAFNEQFF
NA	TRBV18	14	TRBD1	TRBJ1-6	TGTGCCAGCTCACGGGACAGCGTAAATTCACCCCTCCACTTT	CASSRDSVNSPLHF